A selection of T cell receptor beta chains follows, all from one sample in a study of cytomegalovirus exposure and HLA in healthy donors. Generated by immunoSEQ multiplex PCR, the TCRdb table keeps only in-frame clones and is missing some. In the table there are roughly 180,000 clones, about 83% of which are singletons. Sequencing used PBMCs. These receptors all stem from a female donor in good health and CMV-seronegative. CDR3s include the opening cysteine and the closing phenylalanine or tryptophan. D genes are given only for firm matches. Clone size is not always given. Where it is, it says once, few, many or a class for expanded clones.

.,TRBD2,TRBV10-1,TRBJ2-1,CASSGGGPSGGNEQFF,TGCGCCAGCAGTGGGGGGGGTCCTAGCGGGGGAAATGAGCAGTTCTTC
.,.,TRBV7-2,TRBJ2-1,CAIPRGWNEQFF,TGTGCCATCCCACGCGGTTGGAATGAGCAGTTCTTC
once,.,TRBV19,TRBJ2-1,CASSIGGELNEQFF,TGTGCCAGTAGTATAGGTGGGGAGCTCAATGAGCAGTTCTTC
.,TRBD1,TRBV6-5,TRBJ1-1,CASRGDRGLREAFF,TGTGCCAGCAGAGGGGACAGGGGCCTACGTGAAGCTTTCTTT
.,.,TRBV15,TRBJ2-7,CATSRDGDAGDEQYF,TGTGCCACCAGCAGAGACGGAGACGCAGGGGACGAGCAGTACTTC
.,TRBD2,TRBV4-1,TRBJ2-5,CASSQDGTSGEETQYF,TGCGCCAGCAGCCAAGATGGGACTAGCGGAGAAGAGACCCAGTACTTC
.,TRBD1,TRBV7-9,TRBJ1-1,CASSRTGGITEAFF,TGTGCCAGCAGCCGGACAGGGGGGATCACTGAAGCTTTCTTT
.,TRBD2,TRBV6-1,TRBJ2-3,CASNPLAGASDTQYF,TGTGCCAGCAACCCACTAGCGGGGGCTTCAGATACGCAGTATTTT
.,TRBD1,TRBV5-1,TRBJ2-2,CASSVTGGEAGELFF,TGCGCCAGCAGCGTGACAGGGGGGGAAGCCGGGGAGCTGTTTTTT
.,.,TRBV10-1,TRBJ2-1,CASPEGSGNYNEQFF,TGCGCCAGCCCCGAGGGTAGCGGAAACTACAATGAGCAGTTCTTC
.,TRBD2,TRBV5-1,TRBJ2-5,CASSFTGGPLETQYF,TGCGCCAGCAGCTTTACGGGGGGTCCGTTAGAGACCCAGTACTTC
.,.,TRBV11-2,TRBJ2-3,CASSLDREPPTQYF,TGTGCCAGCAGCTTAGATCGGGAGCCCCCTACGCAGTATTTT
.,.,TRBV11-2,TRBJ2-7,CASSPTHLYRARGYEQYF,TGTGCCAGCAGCCCCACCCACCTCTACAGGGCCAGGGGCTACGAGCAGTACTTC
.,.,TRBV5-1,TRBJ1-1,CASSLSGANTEAFF,TGCGCCAGCAGCTTGTCAGGGGCGAACACTGAAGCTTTCTTT
.,TRBD1,TRBV7-9,TRBJ2-7,CASSLGGQTSYEQYF,TGTGCCAGCAGCTTAGGGGGACAGACCTCCTACGAGCAGTACTTC
once,.,TRBV9,TRBJ2-1,CASSVGGKGTYNEQFF,TGTGCCAGCAGCGTTGGGGGGAAGGGGACCTACAATGAGCAGTTCTTC
.,.,TRBV7-2,TRBJ2-3,CASSLRGRGDTQYF,TGTGCCAGCAGCTTAAGGGGGAGGGGGGATACGCAGTATTTT
once,.,TRBV14,TRBJ2-1,CASSQGWKGAHDEQFF,TGTGCCAGCAGCCAAGGTTGGAAAGGGGCGCACGATGAGCAGTTCTTC
.,TRBD2,TRBV5-4,TRBJ2-3,CASRKRGVTDTQYF,TGTGCCAGCAGGAAGCGGGGGGTCACAGATACGCAGTATTTT
.,TRBD2,TRBV2,TRBJ2-1,CASSSGTSGSVYNEQFF,TGTGCCAGCAGTTCCGGGACTAGCGGGAGTGTCTACAATGAGCAGTTCTTC
.,TRBD2,TRBV7-2,TRBJ2-1,CASSVGLAKNNEQFF,TGTGCCAGCAGCGTGGGACTAGCCAAAAACAATGAGCAGTTCTTC
.,TRBD1,TRBV28,TRBJ2-2,CASSFGFGARGLSGELFF,TGTGCCAGCAGTTTCGGTTTTGGGGCCAGGGGGCTTTCCGGGGAGCTGTTTTTT
.,.,TRBV9,TRBJ2-7,CASSAEVGRGSYEQYF,TGTGCCAGCAGCGCCGAGGTTGGCAGGGGATCCTACGAGCAGTACTTC
.,.,TRBV30,TRBJ1-5,CAWNYGDSGQPQHF,TGTGCCTGGAATTATGGGGACTCAGGGCAGCCCCAGCATTTT
.,TRBD1,TRBV18,TRBJ2-7,CASSGTGSSYEQYF,TGTGCCAGCTCTGGGACAGGGAGCTCCTACGAGCAGTACTTC
.,.,TRBV30,TRBJ1-1,CAWSDRIQGGLAKDTEAFF,TGTGCCTGGAGTGACCGCATACAGGGTGGCCTAGCTAAGGACACTGAAGCTTTCTTT
.,.,TRBV2,TRBJ2-7,CASSEALLAAQTYEQYF,TGTGCCAGCAGTGAAGCGCTTCTCGCGGCCCAGACCTACGAGCAGTACTTC
.,.,TRBV25-1,TRBJ1-1,CASSELAVNTEAFF,TGTGCCAGCAGTGAACTAGCTGTGAACACTGAAGCTTTCTTT
.,.,TRBV2,TRBJ1-1,CACARSSGWSFEAFF,TGTGCCTGCGCTCGGAGCTCTGGGTGGAGCTTTGAAGCTTTCTTT
.,.,TRBV27,TRBJ1-6,CASSKPGYSPLHF,TGTGCCAGCAGTAAACCAGGGTACTCACCCCTCCACTTT
.,.,TRBV2,TRBJ1-1,CASSEALGETEAFF,TGTGCCAGCAGTGAAGCGCTCGGGGAGACTGAAGCTTTCTTT
.,.,TRBV6-1,TRBJ1-1,CASSNTLNTEAFF,TGTGCCAGCAGTAACACCTTGAACACTGAAGCTTTCTTT
.,TRBD1,TRBV9,TRBJ1-1,CASSAEPTGGTEAFF,TGTGCCAGCAGCGCCGAACCTACAGGGGGAACTGAAGCTTTCTTT
.,.,TRBV29-1,TRBJ1-1,CSAFTGNTEAFF,TGCAGCGCTTTCACAGGGAACACTGAAGCTTTCTTT
.,TRBD1,TRBV9,TRBJ2-3,CASSITTGGAADTQYF,TGTGCCAGCAGCATCACGACAGGGGGCGCAGCAGATACGCAGTATTTT
.,.,TRBV6-6,TRBJ2-7,CASSYSMGERYEQYF,TGTGCCAGCAGTTACTCGATGGGAGAGAGATACGAGCAGTACTTC
few,.,TRBV15,TRBJ1-5,CATSRPAPRGDQPQHF,TGTGCCACCAGCAGACCTGCTCCCAGGGGTGATCAGCCCCAGCATTTT
.,.,TRBV5-1,TRBJ2-2,CASSSRVGNTGELFF,TGCGCCAGCAGCTCGAGGGTAGGGAACACCGGGGAGCTGTTTTTT
few,TRBD2,TRBV5-1,TRBJ2-7,CASSLGGTSGAYEQYF,TGCGCCAGCAGCTTGGGGGGGACTAGCGGAGCCTACGAGCAGTACTTC
.,TRBD1,TRBV29-1,TRBJ1-4,CSVDKDRGGEKLFF,TGCAGCGTTGACAAGGACAGGGGCGGCGAAAAACTGTTTTTT
.,TRBD2,TRBV29-1,TRBJ2-3,CSVEARGLALTDTQYF,TGCAGCGTTGAAGCAAGGGGACTAGCTCTCACAGATACGCAGTATTTT
.,TRBD2,TRBV19,TRBJ2-4,CASSSGGVVAKNIQYF,TGTGCCAGTAGTTCGGGGGGGGTGGTGGCCAAAAACATTCAGTACTTC